A selection of T cell receptor beta chains follows, all from one sample in a study of immune characterization of retroperitoneal liposarcoma. MiXCR, run by TCRdb on the PCR reads, gives a single entry per CDR3 protein. The sample includes more than 10,000 distinct CDR3 sequences, about 45% of them seen just once. Sequenced material: tumor tissue. The receptor set was obtained from a female donor with retroperitoneal liposarcoma. The CDR3 runs from the conserved cysteine through the conserved F or W. The D gene is left open where the match is weak. Clone size is shown for a subset of rows, as once, few, many or a class of expanded clone.

clone_size: few; j_call: TRBJ2-4; v_call: TRBV12-3/TRBV12-4; d_call: .; cdr3_nt: TGTGCCAGCAGACTTGAACTAGCACCGATTGGTGAGCAGTACTTC; cdr3_aa: CASRLELAPIGEQYF
clone_size: few; j_call: TRBJ2-3; v_call: TRBV10-1; d_call: TRBD1; cdr3_nt: TGCGCCAGCAGTGAGTTCCAGGGGGTCCCCCCAGATACGCAGTATTTT; cdr3_aa: CASSEFQGVPPDTQYF
clone_size: .; j_call: TRBJ2-5; v_call: TRBV6-8; d_call: TRBD2; cdr3_nt: TGTGCCAGCAGAGGCCCCATATGGGCGGGAGTGGTAGAGACCCAGTACTTC; cdr3_aa: CASRGPIWAGVVETQYF
clone_size: few; j_call: TRBJ2-7; v_call: TRBV6-1; d_call: .; cdr3_nt: TGTGCCAGCCGGGGGCCTTACGACGAGCAGTACTTC; cdr3_aa: CASRGPYDEQYF
clone_size: few; j_call: TRBJ2-1; v_call: TRBV6-1; d_call: TRBD2; cdr3_nt: TGTGCCAGCAGTGAACAACCTCCAGCGGGGGGCTCCTACAATGAGCAGTTCTTC; cdr3_aa: CASSEQPPAGGSYNEQFF
clone_size: .; j_call: TRBJ2-1; v_call: TRBV10-2; d_call: .; cdr3_nt: TGCGCCAGCAGTGGTCTTGACAGCTCCTACAATGAGCAGTTCTTC; cdr3_aa: CASSGLDSSYNEQFF
clone_size: .; j_call: TRBJ2-5; v_call: TRBV14; d_call: TRBD2; cdr3_nt: TGTGCCAGCAGCCGGACTAGCGGGAGGAAGAGCCAAGAGACCCAGTACTTC; cdr3_aa: CASSRTSGRKSQETQYF
clone_size: large; j_call: TRBJ2-3; v_call: TRBV7-2; d_call: .; cdr3_nt: TGTGCCAGCAGCTTAGGGATCCAGCTCGGGACAGATACGCAGTATTTT; cdr3_aa: CASSLGIQLGTDTQYF
clone_size: .; j_call: TRBJ2-2; v_call: TRBV6-1; d_call: .; cdr3_nt: TGTGCCAGCAGCGAAGATACCGGGACTCCATCCGGGGAGCTGTTTTTT; cdr3_aa: CASSEDTGTPSGELFF
clone_size: .; j_call: TRBJ2-5; v_call: TRBV14; d_call: .; cdr3_nt: TGTGCCAGCAGCCCTCAGGGGGGTAGGGAGACCCAGTACTTC; cdr3_aa: CASSPQGGRETQYF
clone_size: once; j_call: TRBJ2-1; v_call: TRBV27; d_call: .; cdr3_nt: TGTGCCAGCAGTGCGCGGGATGAGCAGTTCTTC; cdr3_aa: CASSARDEQFF
clone_size: .; j_call: TRBJ1-1; v_call: TRBV6-1; d_call: .; cdr3_nt: TGTGCCAGCAGCCTCAGGGCAGGAGGGAACACTGAAGCTTTCTTT; cdr3_aa: CASSLRAGGNTEAFF
clone_size: .; j_call: TRBJ2-5; v_call: TRBV5-3; d_call: .; cdr3_nt: TGTGCCAGCAGCTCCCAGGGGTTGGAGACCCAGTACTTC; cdr3_aa: CASSSQGLETQYF
clone_size: .; j_call: TRBJ2-4; v_call: TRBV6-5; d_call: TRBD1; cdr3_nt: TGTGCCAGCAGTTATACGGGGACAGGGCCCCACAACATTCAGTACTTC; cdr3_aa: CASSYTGTGPHNIQYF
clone_size: .; j_call: TRBJ2-1; v_call: TRBV4-3; d_call: TRBD2; cdr3_nt: TGCGCCAGCAGCCAAACTAGCGGGGGGCACAATGAGCAGTTCTTC; cdr3_aa: CASSQTSGGHNEQFF
clone_size: many; j_call: TRBJ2-2; v_call: TRBV6-1; d_call: .; cdr3_nt: TGTGCCAGCAGTCCCAAGGACAGAAACACCGGGGAGCTGTTTTTT; cdr3_aa: CASSPKDRNTGELFF
clone_size: medium-sized; j_call: TRBJ2-1; v_call: TRBV7-2; d_call: TRBD2; cdr3_nt: TGTGCCAGCAGCTTAAGGGTCACTAGCGGGAGATTCTACAATGAGCAGTTCTTC; cdr3_aa: CASSLRVTSGRFYNEQFF
clone_size: .; j_call: TRBJ2-2; v_call: TRBV6-1; d_call: .; cdr3_nt: TGTGCCAGCAGACTTTATAGCGACAGCACCGGGGAGCTGTTTTTT; cdr3_aa: CASRLYSDSTGELFF
clone_size: .; j_call: TRBJ2-3; v_call: TRBV27; d_call: .; cdr3_nt: TGTGCCAGCAGTACCAAACAGAATACGCAGTATTTT; cdr3_aa: CASSTKQNTQYF
clone_size: .; j_call: TRBJ2-1; v_call: TRBV27; d_call: TRBD2; cdr3_nt: TGTGCCAGCAGTTTCGAACGTGGGACTAGCGGGAGAGGTGAGCAGTTCTTC; cdr3_aa: CASSFERGTSGRGEQFF
clone_size: medium-sized; j_call: TRBJ2-1; v_call: TRBV6-1; d_call: TRBD2; cdr3_nt: TGTGCCAGCAGTGCCGGGACTATTTACGAGCAGTTCTTC; cdr3_aa: CASSAGTIYEQFF
clone_size: few; j_call: TRBJ2-2; v_call: TRBV6-1; d_call: TRBD2; cdr3_nt: TGTGCCAGCAGTGCAGCTCTAGCGGGAGGGACCGGGGAGCTGTTTTTT; cdr3_aa: CASSAALAGGTGELFF
clone_size: once; j_call: TRBJ1-1; v_call: TRBV6-1; d_call: .; cdr3_nt: TGTGCCAGTACCACCGTCCGACTTGAGAACACTGAAGCTTTCTTT; cdr3_aa: CASTTVRLENTEAFF
clone_size: .; j_call: TRBJ2-1; v_call: TRBV12-3/TRBV12-4; d_call: .; cdr3_nt: TGTGCCAGCAGTTTAGGGGTAAGAAATGAGCAGTTCTTC; cdr3_aa: CASSLGVRNEQFF
clone_size: .; j_call: TRBJ2-1; v_call: TRBV11-2; d_call: .; cdr3_nt: TGTGCCAGCAGCTCCGTGTGGGGGAGCTCCTACGAGCAGTTCTTC; cdr3_aa: CASSSVWGSSYEQFF
clone_size: .; j_call: TRBJ1-6; v_call: TRBV6-5; d_call: TRBD1; cdr3_nt: TGTGCCAGCAGTTACTCCCAGGGGGGGACGGGGCCCTCACCCCTCCACTTT; cdr3_aa: CASSYSQGGTGPSPLHF
clone_size: medium-sized; j_call: TRBJ2-1; v_call: TRBV7-2; d_call: .; cdr3_nt: TGTGCCAGCAGCTTAATCCAGCTCCCCGGAGAGACCCAGTTCTTC; cdr3_aa: CASSLIQLPGETQFF
clone_size: .; j_call: TRBJ1-1; v_call: TRBV7-6; d_call: TRBD1; cdr3_nt: TGTGCCAGCAGCTCTCACAGGGGAGCAGAAGCTTTCTTT; cdr3_aa: CASSSHRGAEAFF
clone_size: .; j_call: TRBJ2-3; v_call: TRBV6-1; d_call: .; cdr3_nt: TGTGCCAGCAGTATACGACAGAGCAGGACTCTAGCGAGCACAGATACGCAGTATTTT; cdr3_aa: CASSIRQSRTLASTDTQYF
clone_size: medium-sized; j_call: TRBJ2-7; v_call: TRBV7-2; d_call: .; cdr3_nt: TGTGCCAGCAGCTTACGCCCTCTGTTCGAGCAGTACTTC; cdr3_aa: CASSLRPLFEQYF
clone_size: many; j_call: TRBJ1-5; v_call: TRBV6-1; d_call: TRBD1; cdr3_nt: TGTGCCAGCAGTGACGACAGGGGAGCAGGTCAGCCCCAGCATTTT; cdr3_aa: CASSDDRGAGQPQHF
clone_size: .; j_call: TRBJ2-1; v_call: TRBV7-2; d_call: TRBD2; cdr3_nt: TGTGCCAGCAGCTTATTAGCGGGGCCCCATGAGCAGTTCTTC; cdr3_aa: CASSLLAGPHEQFF
clone_size: large; j_call: TRBJ2-7; v_call: TRBV7-2; d_call: .; cdr3_nt: TGTGCCAGCAGCCCCCGCGGGAAGGGCGCCGACGAGCAGTACTTC; cdr3_aa: CASSPRGKGADEQYF
clone_size: .; j_call: TRBJ2-1; v_call: TRBV6-6; d_call: .; cdr3_nt: TGTGCCAGCAGTTACGGGTTTCCCGACTCAGGCTACAATGAGCAGTTCTTC; cdr3_aa: CASSYGFPDSGYNEQFF
clone_size: .; j_call: TRBJ2-1; v_call: TRBV5-3; d_call: .; cdr3_nt: TGTGCCAGAAGCTTTTTCGGATCCGGGTACAATGAGCAGTTCTTC; cdr3_aa: CARSFFGSGYNEQFF
clone_size: .; j_call: TRBJ2-3; v_call: TRBV6-6; d_call: .; cdr3_nt: TGTGCCAGCAGTGCTCGGGACCCCACAGATACGCAGTATTTT; cdr3_aa: CASSARDPTDTQYF
clone_size: .; j_call: TRBJ2-7; v_call: TRBV6-6; d_call: TRBD2; cdr3_nt: TGTGCCAGCAGTTACGAGGGACTAGCAATATACGAGCAGTACTTC; cdr3_aa: CASSYEGLAIYEQYF
clone_size: few; j_call: TRBJ2-7; v_call: TRBV6-1; d_call: .; cdr3_nt: TGTGCCAGCCTGTGGACTGGTGGAATGGAGCAGTACTTC; cdr3_aa: CASLWTGGMEQYF
clone_size: .; j_call: TRBJ2-1; v_call: TRBV7-2; d_call: .; cdr3_nt: TGTGCCAGCAGCTTAGAAGGAAGCGAGCAGTTCTTC; cdr3_aa: CASSLEGSEQFF
clone_size: .; j_call: TRBJ2-1; v_call: TRBV6-1; d_call: TRBD1; cdr3_nt: TGTGCCAGCACTCTGACAGGGTACAATGAGCAGTTCTTC; cdr3_aa: CASTLTGYNEQFF
clone_size: once; j_call: TRBJ2-7; v_call: TRBV6-5; d_call: .; cdr3_nt: TGTGCCAGCAGTTACCGGGACGTGCGAACCTACGAGCAGTACTTC; cdr3_aa: CASSYRDVRTYEQYF